The rows below give T cell receptor beta chains drawn from one sample of a study of vaccination and CD4 T cells after COVID-19. The antigens these receptors bind are not known. From the PCR reads, TCRdb called clonotypes with MiXCR, one entry per CDR3 protein. The sample records approximately 17,000 distinct CDR3 sequences, roughly 50% being singletons. The sample consisted of CD4+ T cells from blood, cultured in vitro. These receptors all come from a human donor who had recovered from COVID-19. The CDR3 runs from the conserved cysteine through the conserved F or W. D genes are given only for firm matches. Size values are once, few and many counts, or a class for expanded clones, and some rows have none.

>TRBJ2-7|NA|TRBV7-3|TRBD1
TGTGCCAGCAGCTTAGCAGGGGGCCACGAGCAGTACTTC
CASSLAGGHEQYF
>TRBJ1-2|few|TRBV5-1|NA
TGCGCCAGCAGCCTAGCGCGGAACGATGGCTACACCTTC
CASSLARNDGYTF
>TRBJ2-2|NA|TRBV6-1|NA
TGTGCCAGCAGTGAAGGACAGGATTGGGGGGAGCTGTTTTTT
CASSEGQDWGELFF
>TRBJ2-5|few|TRBV6-2/TRBV6-3|TRBD2
TGTGCCAGCTCTTCCGGGGCGGGAGGGAAGACCCAGTACTTC
CASSSGAGGKTQYF
>TRBJ1-1|NA|TRBV6-2/TRBV6-3|NA
TGTGCCAGCAGTCTCGAGATAATCGCTGAAGCTTTCTTT
CASSLEIIAEAFF
>TRBJ1-1|NA|TRBV28|TRBD1
TGTGCCAGCAGTTCCGGACAGGGACTCACTGAAGCTTTCTTT
CASSSGQGLTEAFF
>TRBJ2-5|NA|TRBV20-1|NA
TGCAGTGCTAGAGAGGTGACTACCCACGAAGAGACCCAGTACTTC
CSAREVTTHEETQYF
>TRBJ2-2|few|TRBV7-2|NA
TGTGCCAGCAGCTTCAGGCGGGGCTCCGGGGAGCTGTTTTTT
CASSFRRGSGELFF
>TRBJ2-1|few|TRBV20-1|TRBD1
TGCAGTGGGGGAGGACAGGGGGCGGGTGAGCAGTTCTTC
CSGGGQGAGEQFF
>TRBJ2-2|NA|TRBV28|NA
TGTGCCAGCAGTCCTTACTCGAACACCGGGGAGCTGTTTTTT
CASSPYSNTGELFF
>TRBJ1-2|few|TRBV5-1|NA
TGCGCCAGCAGCCGAACTACAGGGATCTATGGCTACACCTTC
CASSRTTGIYGYTF
>TRBJ1-1|NA|TRBV27|NA
TGTGCCAGGAGTTCACGAACAGGGTTCGGGGGTTATCAGAACACTGAAGCTTTCTTT
CARSSRTGFGGYQNTEAFF
>TRBJ1-1|NA|TRBV5-1|NA
TGCGCCAGCAGCTCGGACAAGAACACTGAAGCTTTCTTT
CASSSDKNTEAFF
>TRBJ1-2|medium-sized|TRBV5-1|TRBD1
TGCGCCAGCAGCTTGGGACGGACAGGGGGCGGCTACACCTTC
CASSLGRTGGGYTF
>TRBJ1-3|NA|TRBV20-1|NA
TGCAGTGCTAGGGGCTCTGGAAACACCATATATTTT
CSARGSGNTIYF
>TRBJ1-3|NA|TRBV19|NA
TGTGCCAGTACCGAGGTTTTCCGGGGAGGCACCATATATTTT
CASTEVFRGGTIYF
>TRBJ2-7|once|TRBV28|TRBD1
TGTGCCAGCAGACACTCCGGGACAGGGTTTTACGAGCAGTACTTC
CASRHSGTGFYEQYF
>TRBJ2-7|NA|TRBV27|TRBD1
TGTGCCAGCAGTTTTACAGGGGGCGAGTCGGGCCTACAGTACTTC
CASSFTGGESGLQYF
>TRBJ2-7|NA|TRBV20-1|NA
TGCAGTGCTTCCCGGACCGGTATCTACGAGCAGTACTTC
CSASRTGIYEQYF
>TRBJ2-3|NA|TRBV5-1|NA
TGCGCCAGCAGCCCAGGGGCTAGCGCCAGCACAGATACGCAGTATTTT
CASSPGASASTDTQYF
>TRBJ1-1|few|TRBV6-2/TRBV6-3|TRBD1
TGTGCCAGCAGTTACTTGACAGGGTTGGAAGCTTTCTTT
CASSYLTGLEAFF
>TRBJ2-5|few|TRBV6-2/TRBV6-3|NA
TGTGCCAGCAGTTCGTTGACAGGGATGTCCGGGGGGACCCAGTACTTC
CASSSLTGMSGGTQYF
>TRBJ2-5|NA|TRBV10-3|NA
TGTGCCACTCAGGGTCAGGAAAAAGAGACCCAGTACTTC
CATQGQEKETQYF
>TRBJ2-7|once|TRBV11-1|NA
TGTGCCAGCAGCTCAAGGGGCAGGGGAGCGGGCTACGAGCAGTACTTC
CASSSRGRGAGYEQYF
>TRBJ1-6|few|TRBV30|NA
TGTGCCTGGAGTGCTCAGACCGAGGGCGTCCTCCACTTT
CAWSAQTEGVLHF
>TRBJ1-1|NA|TRBV14|TRBD1
TGTGCCAGCAGCCAAGCTTTCCGGGGACAGGGCCGTTTGACTGAAGCTTTCTTT
CASSQAFRGQGRLTEAFF
>TRBJ2-1|once|TRBV20-1|TRBD2
TGCAGTGCCTCCGGACTAGCGGGAGGACTCAATGAGCAGTTCTTC
CSASGLAGGLNEQFF
>TRBJ2-7|NA|TRBV18|NA
TGTGCCAGCTCACAGTACTCATCCTACGAGCAGTACTTC
CASSQYSSYEQYF
>TRBJ2-2|NA|TRBV12-3/TRBV12-4|TRBD2
TGTGCCAGCAAGGGCGGGGCTAGCGGGACGGCCGGGGAGCTGTTTTTT
CASKGGASGTAGELFF
>TRBJ1-1|NA|TRBV6-5|TRBD1
TGTGCCAGCAGTTTTACAGGGGGTTTAGATGAAGCTTTCTTT
CASSFTGGLDEAFF
>TRBJ2-1|once|TRBV28|TRBD1
TGTGCCAGCAGTTCGGGACAGGGGGCCTACAATGAGCAGTTCTTC
CASSSGQGAYNEQFF
>TRBJ2-5|NA|TRBV7-2|NA
TGTGCCAGCAGCTTATTTTCGGGATATGAGACCCAGTACTTC
CASSLFSGYETQYF
>TRBJ2-3|NA|TRBV11-2|NA
TGTGCCAGCAGCTTCCGGGACAGCACAGATACGCAGTATTTT
CASSFRDSTDTQYF
>TRBJ2-3|NA|TRBV7-3|NA
TGTGCCAGCAGCCCTCGGCCGGACACAGATACGCAGTATTTT
CASSPRPDTDTQYF
>TRBJ1-5|few|TRBV7-2|NA
TGTGCCAGCAGCTTAGCTGGGGTCCATCAGCCCCAGCATTTT
CASSLAGVHQPQHF
>TRBJ1-2|NA|TRBV27|NA
TGTGCCAGCAGTTCCCTGGGGGAGGGCGACTATGGCTACACCTTC
CASSSLGEGDYGYTF
>TRBJ1-2|few|TRBV19|NA
TGTGCCAGTATTGATAGGGGGGAAGGAGACTATGGCTACACCTTC
CASIDRGEGDYGYTF
>TRBJ2-1|few|TRBV24-1|NA
TGTGCCACCAGCCAGGACAGAGCAGATGAGCAGTTCTTC
CATSQDRADEQFF
>TRBJ1-5|few|TRBV7-9|TRBD1
TGTGCCAGCAGCGACGACAGGGGACAGGACCGCAATCAGCCCCAGCATTTT
CASSDDRGQDRNQPQHF
>TRBJ1-5|NA|TRBV6-2/TRBV6-3|NA
TGTGCCAGCAGTTACACACAGTATAGCAATCAGCCCCAGCATTTT
CASSYTQYSNQPQHF
>TRBJ2-7|NA|TRBV6-5|NA
TGTGCCAGCAGTTCTACAGGTTCCGCCACACGATTTTACGAGCAGTACTTC
CASSSTGSATRFYEQYF
>TRBJ1-1|NA|TRBV5-1|NA
TGCGCCAGCAGCTTGTTTGCAGGGATGAACACTGAAGCTTTCTTT
CASSLFAGMNTEAFF
>TRBJ2-7|NA|TRBV6-1|NA
TGTGCCAGCACCGACAGGAGTACCTACGAGCAGTACTTC
CASTDRSTYEQYF
>TRBJ1-5|few|TRBV10-3|NA
TGTGCCATCAGTGAGTCGAGTGTGGGGGGCAATCAGCCCCAGCATTTT
CAISESSVGGNQPQHF
>TRBJ2-1|NA|TRBV3-1|TRBD1
TGTGCCAGCAGCAGGACTCCGGGAGGGACAGGGGGCCATGAGCAGTTCTTC
CASSRTPGGTGGHEQFF
>TRBJ1-1|NA|TRBV7-2|NA
TGTGCCAGCAGCCCGGACATGATGAACACTGAAGCTTTCTTT
CASSPDMMNTEAFF
>TRBJ1-6|few|TRBV20-1|TRBD1
TGCAGTGCTAGAGGGGGGGTCGACAGGGGGCGCAGTCTCGTATTTTCACCCCTCCACTTT
CSARGGVDRGRSLVFSPLHF